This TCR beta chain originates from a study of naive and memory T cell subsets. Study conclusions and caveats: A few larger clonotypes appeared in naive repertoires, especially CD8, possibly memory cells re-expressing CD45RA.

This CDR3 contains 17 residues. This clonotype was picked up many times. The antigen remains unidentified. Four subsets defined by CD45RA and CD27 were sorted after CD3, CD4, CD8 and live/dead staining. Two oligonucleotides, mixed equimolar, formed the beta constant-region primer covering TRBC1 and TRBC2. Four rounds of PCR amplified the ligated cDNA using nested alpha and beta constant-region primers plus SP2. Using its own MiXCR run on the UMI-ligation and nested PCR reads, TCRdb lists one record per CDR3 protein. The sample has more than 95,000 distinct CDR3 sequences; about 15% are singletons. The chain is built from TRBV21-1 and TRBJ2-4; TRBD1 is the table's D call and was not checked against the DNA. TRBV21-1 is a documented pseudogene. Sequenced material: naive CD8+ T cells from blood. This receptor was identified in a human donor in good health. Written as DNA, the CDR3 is TGTGCCAGCAGCAAAGGGGCCAGGACCCTAGCCAAAAACATTCAGTACTTC. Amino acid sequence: CASSKGARTLAKNIQYF.